The text below deals with one TCR beta chain. The antigen is unknown. The data originate from a study of T cells after yellow fever vaccination. Study results and limitations: The study found a weaker secondary response that peaked faster, day 5 versus 15. Clonotype sharing between CD4 and CD8 compartments was small.

Generation of TCR cDNA used 5'RACE template switching (which added a universal primer site and UMIs). TCRdb re-derived calls from the 5' RACE reads in MiXCR, one entry per CDR3 protein. The sample lists roughly 260,000 distinct CDR3 sequences, over 10% occurring once. Trimming removed 7 bases at V and 11 bases at J, with 17 bases between. This CDR3 has 12 residues. The clonotype originates from a man aged 25-45 years who received the YFV17D yellow fever vaccine. Sequencing used CD4+ T cells sorted from PBMCs, obtained 45 days after the yellow fever booster vaccination. The genes are TRBV12-3 or TRBV12-4 and TRBJ1-1; D call uncertain. The DNA of the CDR3 is TGTGCCAGCATAAACCCGCCCGGGCGGGCTTTCTTT. It is translated as CASINPPGRAFF.